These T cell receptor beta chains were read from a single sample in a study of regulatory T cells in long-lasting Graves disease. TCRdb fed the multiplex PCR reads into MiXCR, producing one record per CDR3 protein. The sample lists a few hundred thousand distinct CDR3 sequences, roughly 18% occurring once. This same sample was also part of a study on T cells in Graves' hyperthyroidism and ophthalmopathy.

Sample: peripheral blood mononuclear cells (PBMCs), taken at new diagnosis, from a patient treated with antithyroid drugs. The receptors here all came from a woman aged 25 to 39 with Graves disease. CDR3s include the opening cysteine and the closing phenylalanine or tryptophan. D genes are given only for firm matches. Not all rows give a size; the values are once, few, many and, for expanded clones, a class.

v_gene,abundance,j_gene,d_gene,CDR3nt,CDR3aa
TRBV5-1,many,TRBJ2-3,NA,TGCGCCAGCAGCATAGCGTTAGATACGCAGTATTTT,CASSIALDTQYF
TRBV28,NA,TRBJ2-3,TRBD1,TGTGCCAGCAGCCCCGACAGGGCGGTGATGGGTGGGACAGATACGCAGTATTTT,CASSPDRAVMGGTDTQYF
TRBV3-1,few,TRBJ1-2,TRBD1,TGTGCCAGCTTTACTACAGGGGAGGTCTATGGCTACACCTTC,CASFTTGEVYGYTF
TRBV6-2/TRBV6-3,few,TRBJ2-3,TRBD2,TGTGCCAGCAGTTGGGTGCGGGGGGGCACAGATACGCAGTATTTT,CASSWVRGGTDTQYF
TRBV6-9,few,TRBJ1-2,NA,TGTGCCAGCAGTTACCTGAGATATGGCTACACCTTC,CASSYLRYGYTF
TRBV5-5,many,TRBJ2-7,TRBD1,TGTGCCAGCAGCCCGCGACAGGGAACAGCATCCTACGAGCAGTACTTC,CASSPRQGTASYEQYF
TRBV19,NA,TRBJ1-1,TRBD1,TGTGCCAGTACCGCTTATCCCCAGGGGGACACTGAAGCTTTCTTT,CASTAYPQGDTEAFF
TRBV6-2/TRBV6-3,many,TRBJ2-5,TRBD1,TGTGCCAGCAGTCTTCAGGACAGGGTCCAAGAGACCCAGTACTTC,CASSLQDRVQETQYF
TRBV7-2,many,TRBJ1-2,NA,TGTGCCAGCAGCTTGGGGGGGGCCTATGGCTACACCTTC,CASSLGGAYGYTF
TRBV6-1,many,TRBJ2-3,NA,TGTGCCACCACCTACAGGGATGCAGATACGCAGTATTTT,CATTYRDADTQYF
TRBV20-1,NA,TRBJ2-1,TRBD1,TGCAGTGCTAGTTGGACAGGGGGTCCCAATGAGCAGTTCTTC,CSASWTGGPNEQFF
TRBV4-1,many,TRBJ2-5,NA,TGCGCCAGCAGCCGCCTCCCTGGAGGGGAGACCCAGTACTTC,CASSRLPGGETQYF
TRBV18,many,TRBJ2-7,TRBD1,TGTGCCAGCTCACGACAGGGCATGGACCTCTACGAGCAGTACTTC,CASSRQGMDLYEQYF
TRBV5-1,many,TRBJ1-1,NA,TGTGCCAGCAGCAGAGGACGGATGAACACTGAAGCTTTCTTT,CASSRGRMNTEAFF
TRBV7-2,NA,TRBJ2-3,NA,TGTGCCAGCAGCTACAGAGGGGGTAGCGGGACAGATACGCAGTATTTT,CASSYRGGSGTDTQYF
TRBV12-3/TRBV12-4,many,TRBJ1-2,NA,TGTGCCAGCAGTTTGCAGGGTCACTATGGCTACACCTTC,CASSLQGHYGYTF
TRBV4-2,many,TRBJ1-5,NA,TGTGCCAGCGGATCGGACGGGACGAATCAGCCCCAGCATTTT,CASGSDGTNQPQHF
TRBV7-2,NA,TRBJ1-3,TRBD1,TGTGCCAGCAGCTTAGGCAGGGGGCTGAACACCATATATTTT,CASSLGRGLNTIYF
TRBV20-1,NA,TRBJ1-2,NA,TGCAGTGCGAAGGGGATGGGGACAAACTATGGCTACACCTTC,CSAKGMGTNYGYTF
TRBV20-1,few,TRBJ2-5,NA,TGCAGTGCTAGTCTTCTCTGGGAGACCCAGTACTTC,CSASLLWETQYF
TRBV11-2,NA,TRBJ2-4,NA,TGTGCCAGCAGCTTAGGGCAGTTGCTAGCCAAAAACATTCAGTACTTC,CASSLGQLLAKNIQYF
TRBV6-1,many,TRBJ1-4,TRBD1,TGTGCCAGCAGCTCCAACAGACAGGGGGCAACTAATGAAAAACTGTTTTTT,CASSSNRQGATNEKLFF
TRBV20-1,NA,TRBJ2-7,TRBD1,TGCAGTGCTAGAGAGTCCCCCGGACAGGTGAACTACGAGCAGTACTTC,CSARESPGQVNYEQYF
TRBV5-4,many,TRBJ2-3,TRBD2,TGTGCCAGCAGCCGGACTAGCGGGGGGGCCTCAGATACGCAGTATTTT,CASSRTSGGASDTQYF
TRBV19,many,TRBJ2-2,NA,TGTGCCAGTAGTACCGGGCTCAACACCGGGGAGCTGTTTTTT,CASSTGLNTGELFF
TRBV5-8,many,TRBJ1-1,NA,TGTGCCAGCAGCTTTGGGGGAAGGAGGACTGAAGCTTTCTTT,CASSFGGRRTEAFF
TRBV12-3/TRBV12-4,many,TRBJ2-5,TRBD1,TGTGCCAGCAGTCTCCGGGACAGAAGGTACCAAGAGACCCAGTACTTC,CASSLRDRRYQETQYF
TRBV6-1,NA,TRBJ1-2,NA,TGTGCCAGCAGTCCGGACGGCCCCTATGGCTACACCTTC,CASSPDGPYGYTF
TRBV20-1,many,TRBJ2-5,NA,TGCAGTGCTAGAGGAAGTGGTTTTGAGACCCAGTACTTC,CSARGSGFETQYF
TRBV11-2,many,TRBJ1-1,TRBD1,TGTGCCAGCAGCTCTCTACAGGGGCGGCGGAGTTCTGCTTTCTTT,CASSSLQGRRSSAFF
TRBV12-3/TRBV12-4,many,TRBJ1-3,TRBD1,TGTGCCAGCGAGGAGACAGGGCTTGGAAACACCATATATTTT,CASEETGLGNTIYF
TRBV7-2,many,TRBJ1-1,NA,TGTGCCAGCAGCTTAGTCGCTCGGATGAACACTGAAGCTTTCTTT,CASSLVARMNTEAFF